Below, 15 T cell receptor beta chains from the same sample are listed, as sequenced in a study of regulatory T cells in long-lasting Graves disease. Time point given: persistent/refractory GD, antithyroid drugs over 5 years with positive TRAb. RNA from PBMCs was the source of the TCR library. CDR3-region Arm-PCR and iRepertoire HTBI primers produced the TCR beta libraries. TCRdb called the multiplex PCR reads again in MiXCR, with one record for every CDR3 protein. The sample consists of hundreds of thousands of distinct CDR3 sequences, under 25% of them appearing once. Sample: peripheral blood mononuclear cells (PBMCs), taken when the disease was refractory, from a patient treated with antithyroid drugs. These receptors came from a female donor with Graves disease.

The chain links TRBV7-9 to TRBJ2-1; 8 bases are a match to TRBD1. Germline CDR1 and CDR2: SEHNR and FQNEAQ (reference sequence). The CDR3 is 15 residues long. With 0 bases clipped from V and 6 bases from J, the junction kept 4 bases outside the gene matches. CDR3 in DNA: TGTGCCAGCAGCTTAGCGGGACAGGCTGGCAATGAGCAGTTCTTC. Translation gives CASSLAGQAGNEQFF.

Many counts were recorded for this clonotype. V and J are TRBV2 and TRBJ2-7, with D unclear. Germline V gene sequence: CDR1 SNHLY, CDR2 FYNNEI. Trimming removed 4 bases from V and 5 bases from J, with 9 bases in between. The CDR3 is 12 amino acids. This CDR3 reads CASSGGFNEQYF. The CDR3 DNA reads TGTGCCAGCAGTGGGGGTTTCAACGAGCAGTACTTC.

This clonotype was observed a handful of times. The rearrangement uses TRBV28 and TRBJ2-1, with D perhaps TRBD2 (6 bases). The germline CDR1 and CDR2 sequences are MDHEN and SYDVKM. V was cut by 5 bases and J by 5 bases, with 19 bases left in between. This CDR3 has 16 residues. The DNA for the CDR3 is TGTGCCAGCAGTCCCTCTATCGGGAGATTGGACAATGAGCAGTTCTTC. Translating gives CASSPSIGRLDNEQFF.

This clonotype was counted ten times or more. The chain is built from TRBV3-1 and TRBJ2-7; D is undetermined. Trimming left V 8 bases short and J 5 bases short, with 7 bases between. The CDR3 extends over 10 amino acids. Per germline, CDR1 LGHDT and CDR2 YNNKEL (reference sequence). CDR3 DNA: TGTGCCAGCGGCGCCGACGAGCAGTACTTC. This translates into CASGADEQYF.

The chain links TRBV6-1 to TRBJ1-1, with D perhaps TRBD1 (6 bases). The CDR3 contains 12 residues. Trimming shortened V by 5 bases and J by 6 bases, and 10 bases separated the two germline ends. CDR1 is MNHNS, CDR2 SASEGT, per germline. The CDR3: CASSTRTAEAFF. CDR3 nucleotide sequence: TGTGCCAGCAGTACCCGGACAGCTGAAGCTTTCTTT.

This clonotype was detected ten times or more. The chain joins TRBV30 to TRBJ2-5, with 9 bases fitting TRBD2. The CDR3 is made up of 14 amino acids. The ends lost 1 base at V and 5 bases at J; junction bases unmatched: 5. The germline V gene encodes CDR1 GTSNPN and CDR2 SVGIG (reference sequence). The CDR3 nucleotides read TGTGCCTGGAGTGCTCCGGCGGGAGGGGAGACCCAGTACTTC. Translated, it gives CAWSAPAGGETQYF.

This clonotype was counted many times. The rearrangement uses TRBV6-2 or TRBV6-3 and TRBJ2-7; TRBD1 aligns across 9 bases. In germline, CDR1 is MNHEY, CDR2 SVGEGT. This CDR3 comprises 18 residues. V was clipped by 2 bases and J by 5 bases; unmatched bases: 16. The CDR3 DNA is TGTGCCAGCAGTTACCCCCGATTATATAGGACAGGGGATGACGAGCAGTACTTC. It encodes CASSYPRLYRTGDDEQYF.

This clonotype was observed a few times. The CDR3 loop reads CASSLVAPSYEQYF. The CDR3 bases are TGTGCCAGCAGCTTAGTCGCCCCAAGCTACGAGCAGTACTTC. The chain employs TRBV7-2 and TRBJ2-7; the D is unclear. Trimming removed 1 base from V and 3 bases from J, with 10 bases in between. Germline V gene sequence: CDR1 SGHTA, CDR2 FQGNSA. CDR3 size: 14 residues.

Only a few counts were recorded for this clonotype. The chain couples TRBV6-2 or TRBV6-3 to TRBJ1-3; D is uncertain. Per germline, CDR1 MNHEY and CDR2 SVGEGT. The CDR3 runs 16 residues. V was cut by 0 bases and J by 3 bases, with 12 bases left in between. CDR3 sequence (DNA): TGTGCCAGCAGTTACTCGCGAGGTATCGGTGGAAACACCATATATTTT. Residues: CASSYSRGIGGNTIYF.

This clonotype was detected a few times. V gene TRBV12-3 or TRBV12-4 combines with J gene TRBJ2-2; D is uncertain. The CDR3 runs 14 residues. Trimming stripped 6 bases from V and 2 bases from J, with 10 bases between. The CDR3: CASSERVNTGELFF. The DNA of the CDR3 is TGTGCCAGCAGCGAACGCGTTAACACCGGGGAGCTGTTTTTT.

This clonotype was observed at least ten times. The V and J genes are TRBV15 and TRBJ1-1, with D perhaps matching TRBD1 (6 bases). The V end was cut by 3 bases, the J end by 1 base, with 12 bases between. The V gene's germline CDR1 is LNHNV and CDR2 YYDKDF (reference sequence). CDR3 size: 15 residues. The CDR3 region has the DNA TGTGCCACCAGCAGGACAGGTGGAAAGAACACTGAAGCTTTCTTT. The encoded protein is CATSRTGGKNTEAFF.

This clonotype was detected ten times or more. The rearrangement uses TRBV7-2 and TRBJ2-7, with 7 bases identical to TRBD2. V lost 5 bases to trimming and J lost 2 bases; unmatched junction nucleotides: 12. The CDR3 covers 16 residues. Germline values: CDR1 SGHTA, CDR2 FQGNSA. The CDR3 sequence is CASSRYRPSGTYEQYF. The CDR3 region has the DNA TGTGCCAGCAGCCGCTACCGTCCCAGCGGGACCTACGAGCAGTACTTC.

The CDR3 DNA follows: TGCAGCGTTGTCCCTCGGGGGGGGCAAGAGACCCAGTACTTC. Encoded protein: CSVVPRGGQETQYF. This chain uses TRBV29-1 with TRBJ2-5; 8 bases are shared with TRBD2. With V trimmed by 4 bases and J by 2 bases, 6 bases remained unmatched. The germline gives CDR1 SQVTM, CDR2 ANQGSEA. The CDR3 is 14 amino acids.

The table lists this clonotype with a few counts. The chain couples TRBV27 to TRBJ1-1, with 7 bases matching TRBD1. CDR3 size: 13 residues. Germline CDR1 and CDR2: MNHEY and SMNVEV (reference sequence). V gave up 4 bases and J gave up 11 bases; unmatched junction bases: 10. CDR3 protein: CASSWTDRVAAFF. CDR3 nucleotides: TGTGCCAGCAGTTGGACAGACAGGGTAGCGGCTTTCTTT.

This clonotype occurred many times. The rearrangement joins TRBV10-3 to TRBJ1-2, with TRBD1 matching over 10 bases. V was clipped by 7 bases and J by 6 bases; unmatched bases: 8. CDR3 length equals 14 residues. Germline V CDR1 and CDR2: ENHRY, SYGVKD. The CDR3 spells CAITHGQGGDGYTF. In DNA form, the CDR3 reads TGTGCCATCACTCACGGACAGGGGGGAGATGGCTACACCTTC.